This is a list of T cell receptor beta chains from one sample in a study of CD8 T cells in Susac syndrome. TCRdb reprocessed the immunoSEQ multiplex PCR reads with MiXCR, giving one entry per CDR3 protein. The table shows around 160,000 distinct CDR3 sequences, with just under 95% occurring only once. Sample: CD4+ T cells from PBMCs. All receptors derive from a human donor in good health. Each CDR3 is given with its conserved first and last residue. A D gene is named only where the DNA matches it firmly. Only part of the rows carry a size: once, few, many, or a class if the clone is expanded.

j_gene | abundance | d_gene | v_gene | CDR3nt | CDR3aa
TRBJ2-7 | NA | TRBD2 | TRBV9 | TGTGCCAGCAGCGTAGACGGGGGGATCGAGCAGTACTTC | CASSVDGGIEQYF
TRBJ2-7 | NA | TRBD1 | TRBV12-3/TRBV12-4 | TGTGCCAGCAGTTTAGCGCCAGGGGGCGAGCAGTACTTC | CASSLAPGGEQYF
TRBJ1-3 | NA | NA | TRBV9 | TGTGCCAGCAGCATTAGGGGGGACCTCTCTGGAAACACCATATATTTT | CASSIRGDLSGNTIYF
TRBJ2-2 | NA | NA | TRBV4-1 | TGCGCCAGCAGCCGTCCTCCTCGACAGGAGCTGAACACCGGGGAGCTGTTTTTT | CASSRPPRQELNTGELFF
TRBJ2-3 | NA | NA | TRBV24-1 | TGTGCCACCAGTGACTTTCGTCAAGATACGCAGTATTTT | CATSDFRQDTQYF
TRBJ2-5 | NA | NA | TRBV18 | TGTGCCAGCTCACCGGTAGGAGAGACCCAGTACTTC | CASSPVGETQYF
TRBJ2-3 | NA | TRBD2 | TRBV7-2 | TGTGCCAGCAGCCAAGCGGGGGTCACAGATACGCAGTATTTT | CASSQAGVTDTQYF
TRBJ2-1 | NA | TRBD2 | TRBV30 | TGTGCCTGGAGTGCCGGGACTAGCACGAATGAGCAGTTCTTC | CAWSAGTSTNEQFF
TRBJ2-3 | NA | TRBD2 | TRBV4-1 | TGCGCCAGCAGCCAAGATAGGGAAGAGGCGGGGGGAAGCACAGATACGCAGTATTTT | CASSQDREEAGGSTDTQYF
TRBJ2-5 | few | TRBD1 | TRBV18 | TGTGCCAGCTCACCCGGGACAGGCGAGACCCAGTACTTC | CASSPGTGETQYF
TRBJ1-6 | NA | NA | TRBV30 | TGTGCCTGGAGGAGGCAGGGGTATTCACCCCTCCACTTT | CAWRRQGYSPLHF
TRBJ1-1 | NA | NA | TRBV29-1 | TGCAGCGGTGGAGGAGGTGAAGCTTTCTTT | CSGGGGEAFF
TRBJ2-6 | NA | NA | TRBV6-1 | TGTGCCAGCATATCCCCGGCCAGGGCTGGGGCCAACGTCCTGACTTTC | CASISPARAGANVLTF
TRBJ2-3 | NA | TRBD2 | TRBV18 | TGTGCCAGCTCTCCGATGGCTATAGCGGGGAGACCTAGCACAGATACGCAGTATTTT | CASSPMAIAGRPSTDTQYF
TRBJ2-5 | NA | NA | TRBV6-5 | TGTGCCAGCAGCAGAACCGGGACGCTCCAAGAGACCCAGTACTTC | CASSRTGTLQETQYF
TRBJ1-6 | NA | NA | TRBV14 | TGTGCCAGCAGTCCTGGGCTGAATTCACCCCTCCACTTT | CASSPGLNSPLHF
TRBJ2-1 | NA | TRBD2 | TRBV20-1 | TGCAGTGCTTTCCGGGCCTTTGGGACTAGCGGCAGCAATGAGCAGTTCTTC | CSAFRAFGTSGSNEQFF
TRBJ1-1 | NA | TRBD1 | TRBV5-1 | TGCGCCAGCAGCTTGGGAAATACAGGGGGCAACACTGAAGCTTTCTTT | CASSLGNTGGNTEAFF
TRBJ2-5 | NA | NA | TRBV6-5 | TGTGCCAGCAGCCAACAAGTCGACTACCAAGAGACCCAGTACTTC | CASSQQVDYQETQYF
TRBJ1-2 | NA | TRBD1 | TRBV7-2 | TGTGCCAGCAGCTTAGAGACAGGGGGCGGAGGCTACACCTTC | CASSLETGGGGYTF
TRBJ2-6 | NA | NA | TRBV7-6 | TGTGCCTCGGGCAGAGGAGGGGTGGTCGGGGCCAACGTCCTGACTTTC | CASGRGGVVGANVLTF
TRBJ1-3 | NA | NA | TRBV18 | TGTGCCAGCTCAGCCGGGACGGATGGAAACACCATATATTTT | CASSAGTDGNTIYF
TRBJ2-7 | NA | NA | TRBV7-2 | TGTGCCAGCAGCTTAGGAGCCTCGTACTACGAGCAGTACTTC | CASSLGASYYEQYF
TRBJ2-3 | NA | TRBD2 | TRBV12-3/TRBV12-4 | TGTGCCAGCAGTTTTCGGCTAGCGGGGACCACAGATACGCAGTATTTT | CASSFRLAGTTDTQYF
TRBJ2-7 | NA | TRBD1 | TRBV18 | TGTGCCAGCTCCCCTACAGGGGGCATCGGGTACGAGCAGTACTTC | CASSPTGGIGYEQYF
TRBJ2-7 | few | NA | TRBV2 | TGTGCCAGCAGAGCGGACAGCTACGAGCAGTACTTC | CASRADSYEQYF
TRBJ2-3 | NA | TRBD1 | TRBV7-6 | TGTGCCAGCAGCCAACAGGGGTCCACAGATACGCAGTATTTT | CASSQQGSTDTQYF
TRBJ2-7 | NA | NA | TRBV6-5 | TGTGCCAGCAGTTACGCTACTAGCTCCTCCTACGAGCAGTACTTC | CASSYATSSSYEQYF
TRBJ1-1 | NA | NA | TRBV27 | TGTGCCAGCAGTACCCTAGACAGGAACACTGAAGCTTTCTTT | CASSTLDRNTEAFF
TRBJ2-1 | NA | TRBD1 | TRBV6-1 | TGTGCCAGCACCCTCCGGGACAGGGGCTACAATGAGCAGTTCTTC | CASTLRDRGYNEQFF
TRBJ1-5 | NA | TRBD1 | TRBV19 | TGTGCCAGTAGTAAGCCAGGGGGCGGCAATCAGCCCCAGCATTTT | CASSKPGGGNQPQHF
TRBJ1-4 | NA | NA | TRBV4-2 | TGTGCCAGCAGCCAAGATGGTACGGGGACTAATGAAAAACTGTTTTTT | CASSQDGTGTNEKLFF
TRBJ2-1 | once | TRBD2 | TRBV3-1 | TGTGCCAGCAGCCCCCCTAGCGGGGGGGCGAGCGAGCAGTTCTTC | CASSPPSGGASEQFF
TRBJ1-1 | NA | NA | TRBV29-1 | TGCAGCGTCCTCAGAGGGGGGGGAGGTCCTTATGAAGCTTTCTTT | CSVLRGGGGPYEAFF
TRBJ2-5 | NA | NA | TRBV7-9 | TGTGCCAGCAGCTTGAACTCGAGAGAGACCCAGTACTTC | CASSLNSRETQYF
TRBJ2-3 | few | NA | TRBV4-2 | TGTGCCAGCAGCCAAGATTGGGGGGTAGATACGCAGTATTTT | CASSQDWGVDTQYF
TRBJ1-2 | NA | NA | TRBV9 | TGTGCCAGCAGCTCTCAGATGACAGAAAACTATGGCTACACCTTC | CASSSQMTENYGYTF
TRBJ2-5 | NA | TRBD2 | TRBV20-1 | TGCAGTGCTGTTATAGCGGGGCAGACCCAAGAGACCCAGTACTTC | CSAVIAGQTQETQYF
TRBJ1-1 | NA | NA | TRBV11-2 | TGTGCCAGCAGCTTATGGGAAATGAACACTGAAGCTTTCTTT | CASSLWEMNTEAFF
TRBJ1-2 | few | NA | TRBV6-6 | TGTGCCAGCAGCGCGACAGGCCGAAAGGTTGGCTACACCTTC | CASSATGRKVGYTF
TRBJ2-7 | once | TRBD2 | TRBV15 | TGTGCCACCAGCAGGTCCCTCGGGGGGGGCGGCTACGAGCAGTACTTC | CATSRSLGGGGYEQYF
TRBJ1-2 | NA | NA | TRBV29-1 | TGCAGCGTTGTGCGCGGGTCTAACTATGGCTACACCTTC | CSVVRGSNYGYTF
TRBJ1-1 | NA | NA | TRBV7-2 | TGTGCCAGCAGCAACCAGGGGACACATAACACTGAAGCTTTCTTT | CASSNQGTHNTEAFF
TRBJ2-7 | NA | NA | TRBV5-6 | TGTGCCAGCAGCTTGCTCGGGACGGAGCTCTACGAGCAGTACTTC | CASSLLGTELYEQYF
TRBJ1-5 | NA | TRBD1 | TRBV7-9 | TGTGCCAGCAGCTATGGGACAGGGGGGAATCAGCCCCAGCATTTT | CASSYGTGGNQPQHF
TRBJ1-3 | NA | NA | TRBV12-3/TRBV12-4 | TGTGCCAGCAGTTACACTAACTCTGGAAACACCATATATTTT | CASSYTNSGNTIYF
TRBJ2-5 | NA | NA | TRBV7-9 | TGTGCCAGCAGCTCCGGTGGGCCGAGGGAAGAGACCCAGTACTTC | CASSSGGPREETQYF
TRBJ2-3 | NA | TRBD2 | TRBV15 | TGTGCCACCAGCAGGTCGCGGGGGGGCGATTATAGCACAGATACGCAGTATTTT | CATSRSRGGDYSTDTQYF
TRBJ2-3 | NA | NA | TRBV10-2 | TGCGCCAGCAATCAGGGTGATACGCAGTATTTT | CASNQGDTQYF
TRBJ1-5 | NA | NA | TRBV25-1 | TGTGCCAGCAGTGAAGGTGGCAGGTGGAACGATCAGCCCCAGCATTTT | CASSEGGRWNDQPQHF
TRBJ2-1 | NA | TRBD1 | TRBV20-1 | TGCAGTGCTAGATCAGGGGGCGACGGCAATGAGCAGTTCTTC | CSARSGGDGNEQFF
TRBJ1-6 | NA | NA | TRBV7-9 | TGTGCCAGCAGCTTAAGGGAAGCAGGGAGCGGTTCACCCCTCCACTTT | CASSLREAGSGSPLHF
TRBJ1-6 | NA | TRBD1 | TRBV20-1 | TGCAGTGCTAGAGAAAAGGGACAGGGGGACTCACCCCTCCACTTT | CSAREKGQGDSPLHF
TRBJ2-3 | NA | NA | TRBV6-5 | TGTGCCAGCAGTTCCTCCTGGGCAGCTAGCACAGATACGCAGTATTTT | CASSSSWAASTDTQYF
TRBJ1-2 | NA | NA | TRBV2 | TGTGCCAGCAGTGAAACCGAAGGTACTTTCAATGGCTACACCTTC | CASSETEGTFNGYTF
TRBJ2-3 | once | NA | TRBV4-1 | TGCGCCAGCAGCCAAGATCCCGCTAGCACAGATACGCAGTATTTT | CASSQDPASTDTQYF
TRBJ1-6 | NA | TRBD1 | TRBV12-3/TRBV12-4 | TGTGCCAGCACCTTCGGGACAGCGAATTCACCCCTCCACTTT | CASTFGTANSPLHF
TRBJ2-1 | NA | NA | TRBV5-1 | TGCGCCAGCAGCTCCGACATCTACAATGAGCAGTTCTTC | CASSSDIYNEQFF
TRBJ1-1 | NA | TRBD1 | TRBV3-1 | TGTGCCAGCAGCCTCAACAGGGGAACTGAAGCTTTCTTT | CASSLNRGTEAFF